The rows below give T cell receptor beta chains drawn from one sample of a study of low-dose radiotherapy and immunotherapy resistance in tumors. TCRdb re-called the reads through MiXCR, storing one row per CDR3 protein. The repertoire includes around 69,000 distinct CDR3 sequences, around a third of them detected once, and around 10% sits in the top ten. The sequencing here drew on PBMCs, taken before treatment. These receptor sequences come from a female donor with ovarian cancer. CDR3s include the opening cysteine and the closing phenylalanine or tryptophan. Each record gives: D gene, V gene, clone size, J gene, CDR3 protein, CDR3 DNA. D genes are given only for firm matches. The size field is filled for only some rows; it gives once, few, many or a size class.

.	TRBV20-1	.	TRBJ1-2	CSARWFGGYGYTF	TGCAGTGCTAGATGGTTCGGGGGTTATGGCTACACCTTC
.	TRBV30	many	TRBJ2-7	CAWSSGNYEQYF	TGTGCCTGGAGTTCGGGCAACTACGAGCAGTACTTC
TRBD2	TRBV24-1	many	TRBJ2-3	CATSDLGGLATSTDTQYF	TGTGCCACCAGTGATTTGGGAGGACTAGCGACTAGCACAGATACGCAGTATTTT
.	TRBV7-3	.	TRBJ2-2	CASSSRRATGELFF	TGTGCCAGCAGCTCGCGGAGGGCCACCGGGGAGCTGTTTTTT
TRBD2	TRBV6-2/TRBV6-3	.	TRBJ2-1	CASSPNPGLAGARRYNEQFF	TGTGCCAGCAGCCCAAACCCGGGACTAGCGGGGGCCCGCCGATACAATGAGCAGTTCTTC
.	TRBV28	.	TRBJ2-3	CASTSGGPTDTQYF	TGTGCCAGCACCTCTGGGGGACCCACAGATACGCAGTATTTT
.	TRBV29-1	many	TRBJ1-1	CSVEVGGIGTEAFF	TGCAGCGTTGAGGTAGGGGGGATCGGCACTGAAGCTTTCTTT
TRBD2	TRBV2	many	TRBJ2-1	CASSSLREGPQFF	TGTGCCAGCAGTAGTTTGCGGGAGGGCCCGCAGTTCTTC
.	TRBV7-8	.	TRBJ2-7	CASSRPGPIYEQYF	TGTGCCAGCAGCAGACCGGGTCCCATCTACGAGCAGTACTTC
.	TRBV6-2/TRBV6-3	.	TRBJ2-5	CASSPPGAGETQYF	TGTGCCAGCAGTCCCCCGGGGGCAGGGGAGACCCAGTACTTC
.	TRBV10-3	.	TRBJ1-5	CAIRAGGGGGQPQHF	TGTGCCATCAGGGCGGGGGGCGGCGGTGGCCAGCCCCAGCATTTT
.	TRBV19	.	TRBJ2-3	CASTVQGSTDTQYF	TGTGCCAGTACGGTCCAGGGGAGCACAGATACGCAGTATTTT
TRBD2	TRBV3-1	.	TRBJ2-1	CASSLRAGVDRNEQFF	TGTGCCAGCAGCCTCAGGGCGGGAGTGGACCGGAATGAGCAGTTCTTC
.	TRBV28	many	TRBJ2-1	CASTSGPGSSYNEQFF	TGTGCCAGCACCTCAGGCCCAGGGAGCTCCTACAATGAGCAGTTCTTC
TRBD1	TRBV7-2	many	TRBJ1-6	CASSLRTGGSPLHF	TGTGCCAGCAGCCTAAGGACAGGGGGATCACCCCTCCACTTT
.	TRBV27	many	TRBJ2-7	CASSLSPAYEQYF	TGTGCCAGCAGTTTATCGCCGGCTTACGAGCAGTACTTC
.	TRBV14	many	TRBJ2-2	CASSQHTASRELFF	TGTGCCAGCAGCCAGCACACGGCGTCCAGGGAGCTGTTTTTT
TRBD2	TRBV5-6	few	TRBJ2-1	CASSLETSGIGNEQFF	TGTGCCAGCAGCTTGGAGACTAGCGGGATTGGTAATGAGCAGTTCTTC
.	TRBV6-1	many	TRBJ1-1	CATAGRNTEAFF	TGTGCCACCGCGGGCCGGAACACTGAAGCTTTCTTT
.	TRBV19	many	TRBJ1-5	CASSIKQAQPQHF	TGTGCCAGTAGTATCAAACAGGCGCAGCCCCAGCATTTT
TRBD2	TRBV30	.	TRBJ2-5	CAWSVTGRNNEQYF	TGTGCCTGGAGTGTAACCGGGAGGAACAATGAGCAGTACTTC
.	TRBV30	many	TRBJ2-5	CAWSAQETQYF	TGTGCCTGGAGTGCCCAAGAGACCCAGTACTTC
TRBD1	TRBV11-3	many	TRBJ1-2	CASSPQGADYGYTF	TGTGCCAGCAGCCCACAGGGGGCAGACTATGGCTACACCTTC
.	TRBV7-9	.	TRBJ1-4	CASSRTEFNEKLFF	TGTGCCAGCAGCCGGACAGAGTTTAATGAAAAACTGTTTTTT